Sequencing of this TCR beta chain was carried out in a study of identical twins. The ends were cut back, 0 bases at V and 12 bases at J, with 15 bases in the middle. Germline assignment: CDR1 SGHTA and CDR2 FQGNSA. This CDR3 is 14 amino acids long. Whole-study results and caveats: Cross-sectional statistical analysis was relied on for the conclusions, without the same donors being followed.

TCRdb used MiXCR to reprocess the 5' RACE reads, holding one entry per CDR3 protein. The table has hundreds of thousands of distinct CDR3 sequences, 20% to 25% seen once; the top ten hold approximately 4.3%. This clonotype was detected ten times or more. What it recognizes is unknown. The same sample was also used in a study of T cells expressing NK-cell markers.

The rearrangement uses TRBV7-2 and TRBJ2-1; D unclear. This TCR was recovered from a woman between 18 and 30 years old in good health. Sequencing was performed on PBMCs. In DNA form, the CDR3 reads TGTGCCAGCAGCTTAGCCCAACATCTAAAGGTGCAGTTCTTC. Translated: CASSLAQHLKVQFF.